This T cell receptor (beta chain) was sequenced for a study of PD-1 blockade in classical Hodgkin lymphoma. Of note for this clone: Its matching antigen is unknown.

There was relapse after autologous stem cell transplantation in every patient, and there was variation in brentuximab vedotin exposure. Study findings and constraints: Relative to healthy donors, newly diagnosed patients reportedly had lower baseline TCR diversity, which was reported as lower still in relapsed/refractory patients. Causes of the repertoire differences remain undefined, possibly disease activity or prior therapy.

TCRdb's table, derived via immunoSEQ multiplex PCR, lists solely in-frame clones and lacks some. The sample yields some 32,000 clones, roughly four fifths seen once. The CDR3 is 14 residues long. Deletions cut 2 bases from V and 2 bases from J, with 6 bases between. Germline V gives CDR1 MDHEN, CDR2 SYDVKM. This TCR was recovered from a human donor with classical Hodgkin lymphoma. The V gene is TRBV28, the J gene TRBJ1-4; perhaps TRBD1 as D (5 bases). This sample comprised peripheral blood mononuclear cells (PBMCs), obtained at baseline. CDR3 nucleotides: TGTGCCAGCAGTTTAGAGGGGACTAATGAAAAACTGTTTTTT. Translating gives CASSLEGTNEKLFF.